The T cell receptor (beta chain) under discussion was sequenced for a study of identical twins. For this clonotype: The antigen is not known.

A universal primer site was incorporated via template switching, and the cDNA contained unique molecular identifiers. Via MiXCR, TCRdb re-called the 5' RACE reads, giving one row per CDR3 protein. In the table there are approximately 890,000 distinct CDR3 sequences, around an eighth of which are singletons. Study-wide findings and caveats: It was cross-sectional statistical analysis, not following the same donors, that the conclusions relied on.

Germline loops: CDR1 SGHTA, CDR2 FQGNSA. This CDR3 has 18 amino acids. With 5 bases clipped from V and 5 bases from J, the junction kept 17 bases outside the gene matches. These same data were also listed under a study on yellow fever vaccine responses in identical twins.

This chain joins TRBV7-2 and TRBJ2-1; the match to TRBD2 covers 8 bases. The TCR sequence derives from a woman between 18 and 29 years old in good health. The sequenced material came from PBMCs. The DNA of the CDR3 is TGTGCCAGCAGCCTCAGCGCAACCGGGGGGGCCGGACACAATGAGCAGTTCTTC. Translation gives CASSLSATGGAGHNEQFF.